This T cell receptor beta chain came from a study of patients and donors after allogeneic stem cell transplantation. This clonotype was seen a few times. TCRdb passed the RT-PCR reads through MiXCR, listing each CDR3 protein once. Of 200,000 to 250,000 distinct CDR3 sequences detected, around 40% appear once; the ten largest clones hold roughly 11%. The clonotype comes from a human donor who was either an allogeneic HSCT recipient or a stem cell or donor lymphocyte infusion donor (not recorded which). It is not recorded whose cells these are; they may come from a transplant donor. Specimen: blood, either unsorted or a sorted T cell fraction (not recorded which).

The CDR3 region is CASNPTGGNYGYTF. The CDR3 coding sequence is TGTGCCAGTAACCCGACAGGTGGGAACTATGGCTACACCTTC. The rearrangement joins TRBV19 to TRBJ1-2, with TRBD1 as a possible D gene (6 bases). Germline CDR1 and CDR2: LNHDA and SQIVND (reference sequence). CDR3 length: 14 residues. V gave up 7 bases and J gave up 2 bases, with 14 bases separating them.